This section outlines one T cell receptor (beta chain) sequence together with its context. Its antigen is undetermined. A single base separates this from a much larger clone, so it may be a read error. As the CDR3 is not closed by the conserved phenylalanine or tryptophan, this likely results from a read error. Via MiXCR, TCRdb re-called the RT-PCR reads, giving one row per CDR3 protein. The table has 300,000 to 350,000 distinct CDR3 sequences, around a fifth seen once. CDR1 and CDR2 from the germline V gene are MDHEN and SYDVKM. Trimming removed 4 bases at V and 4 bases at J, with 11 bases between. This CDR3 comprises 14 residues. The data are from a study of response to subunit inactivated influenza vaccine. Regarding the study as a whole: It was the authors' suggestion that each seasonal influenza vaccination recruits few new T cells.

The sequences come from PBMCs from blood, collected roughly 20 months after vaccination. The receptor was derived from a man in his fifties or sixties who received an inactivated influenza vaccine. The J gene is TRBJ1-5, the V gene TRBV28; a weak D match, TRBD1 (5 bases). The CDR3 DNA is TGTGCCAGCAGTTCCCCGACAGTAAATCAGCCCCAGCATTCT. It translates to CASSSPTVNQPQHS.